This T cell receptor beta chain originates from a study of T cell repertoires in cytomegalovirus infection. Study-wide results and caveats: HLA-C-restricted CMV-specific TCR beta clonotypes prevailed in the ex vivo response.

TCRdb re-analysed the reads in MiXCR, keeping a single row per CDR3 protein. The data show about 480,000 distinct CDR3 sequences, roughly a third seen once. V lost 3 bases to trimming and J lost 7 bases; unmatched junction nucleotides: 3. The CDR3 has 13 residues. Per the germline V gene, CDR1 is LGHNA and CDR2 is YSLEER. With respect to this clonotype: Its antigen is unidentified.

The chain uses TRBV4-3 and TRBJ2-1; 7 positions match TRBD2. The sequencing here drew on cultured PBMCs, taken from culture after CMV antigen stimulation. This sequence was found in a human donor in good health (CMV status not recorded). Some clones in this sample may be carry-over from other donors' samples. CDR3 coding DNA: TGCGCCAGCAGCCACGGACTAGGAAATGAGCAGTTCTTC. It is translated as CASSHGLGNEQFF.